This record covers a single T cell receptor (beta chain). Its antigen has not been determined. There are no base qualities to consult, and no much larger clone falls within one base. Relative to germline, V is missing 5 bases and J is missing 5 bases, with 8 bases of the junction outside any gene match. The germline V gene encodes CDR1 SEHNR and CDR2 FQNEAQ (reference sequence). The CDR3, from cysteine to phenylalanine, totals 14 residues. The read is trimmed to its CDR3 DNA, 42 bases read in frame from base 1. The donors were included in the validation cohort of some 110 subjects, a group kept apart from the roughly 670-subject first cohort. The entry originates in a study of cytomegalovirus exposure and HLA in healthy donors (dated by TCRdb to 2015 to 2018). Background on the whole study: A later analysis indicated that the 95 to 150 validation repertoires were generated on the platform also employed for the 670 or so repertoires of the first cohort. The aim of the study was to test whether cataloging public T cell receptors could identify signatures of past pathogen exposure. Along with the approximately 620-subject first cohort, a separate validation cohort of over 90 different subjects was used. The study combined high-throughput TCR immunosequencing, statistical association of individual TCRs with disease status, and machine learning to predict cytomegalovirus infection status.

What the authors observed across the whole study: In a later analysis, TCRs clustered in the first cohort were found to also tend to co-occur in the roughly 120 validation repertoires, with about 94% of cluster scores above 0. The classifier was reported to diagnose cytomegalovirus status with high specificity and sensitivity in both the original and validation cohorts. Most TCR sequences were seen in very few donors, while some public TCRs were found in many individuals. According to the authors, the approach could potentially be generalized to other disease states and immunological phenotypes. The study listed approximately 160 TCR beta chains as associated with cytomegalovirus. A few of the identified cytomegalovirus-associated TCR beta chains were confirmed in vitro to be specific for cytomegalovirus antigens. A later analysis had no HLA typing for the validation cohort, so co-occurrence there was scored across all 130 or so repertoires.

Library preparation was by the immunoSEQ multiplex PCR assay. As for the authors' bioinformatics: A statistical classification framework was built for diagnosing cytomegalovirus status from the catalog of TCR beta chain sequences. Not all clones reach the TCRdb copy of this immuneACCESS table, which keeps in-frame sequences only. Checked studies attribute under half of the gap to unresolved V genes and leave the rest unexplained. V and J calls and clone size are given by that table; D and trimming were obtained from the DNA. The sample table shows some 77,000 clones, and approximately 93% are seen once. The ten largest make up about 1.4% of the sample.

The sequencing input was PBMCs. Recombination linked TRBV7-9 to TRBJ2-7; 8 bases in the junction line up with TRBD1. This TCR derives from a man younger than 30 in good health and CMV-seropositive. The DNA sequence follows: TGTGCCAGCAGCGTAACCGGGACAGGAAACGAGCAGTACTTC. Translated, it gives CASSVTGTGNEQYF.